What follows is one T cell receptor (beta chain) and its context. Using immunoSEQ multiplex PCR, the repertoire was profiled, and TCRdb retains in-frame clones only, with some absent. The sample consists of under 95,000 clones, around 94% of them appearing once. This sample was taken from a study of technical replicates of blood from a few donors. The V and J ends lost 8 bases and 6 bases respectively, with 17 bases between them. Germline V lookup: CDR1 MNHNS, CDR2 SASEGT. The length of the CDR3 is 13 residues. The receptor's source is a human donor in good health. The specimen was T cells isolated from PBMCs. The rearrangement links TRBV6-1 to TRBJ2-7; D is perhaps TRBD1 (6 bases). Here the CDR3 DNA reads TGTGCCAGCCGACAGGTGCCTAGCACCGAGCAGTACTTC. Its translation is CASRQVPSTEQYF.